A single sample gave rise to the 29 T cell receptor beta chains below, sequenced in a study of blood T cell repertoires in COVID-19. Clones were sequenced by immunoSEQ multiplex PCR, and TCRdb holds only the in-frame ones, with some missing. The data show tens of thousands of clones, over 80% seen once. The sequencing input was peripheral blood. These receptors all stem from a human donor in a cohort sampled during active COVID-19.

The J gene is TRBJ2-6, the V gene TRBV6-6; TRBD2 might be the D (6 bases). V lost 5 bases, J lost 0 bases, and 11 bases lay in between. Germline CDR1 MNHNY, CDR2 SVGAGI (reference sequence). The CDR3 loop spans 16 amino acids. CDR3 in DNA: TGTGCCAGCAGTCTCCTCGGGAGCTCTGGGGCCAACGTCCTGACTTTC. It is translated as CASSLLGSSGANVLTF.

This clone was seen a single time. This chain joins TRBV15 and TRBJ2-1; 7 bases align to TRBD2. With 3 bases clipped from V and 7 bases from J, the junction kept 12 bases outside the gene matches. Germline V gene lookup returns CDR1 LNHNV and CDR2 YYDKDF (reference sequence). This CDR3 has 16 residues. CDR3 protein: CATSRVPAGALNEQFF. DNA for the CDR3: TGTGCCACCAGCAGGGTGCCCGCGGGAGCTTTGAATGAGCAGTTCTTC.

The chain is built from TRBV10-3 and TRBJ2-3; 7 nucleotides match TRBD2. The CDR3 extends over 19 amino acids. Germline trimming cut 0 bases from V and 0 bases from J; bases unmatched to any gene: 12. CDR1 is ENHRY, CDR2 SYGVKD, per germline. DNA of the CDR3: TGTGCCATCAGTGAGTCGGGCCTAGCGGATATAACTAGCACAGATACGCAGTATTTT. This sequence encodes CAISESGLADITSTDTQYF.

This chain connects TRBV28 to TRBJ1-6; TRBD1 is a possible D gene (5 bases). Germline assignment: CDR1 MDHEN and CDR2 SYDVKM. Trimming removed 1 base at V and 7 bases at J, with 8 bases between. The CDR3 is 14 residues long. In nucleotides, the CDR3 is TGTGCCAGCAGTTTATCTCAGGGAAATTCACCCCTCCACTTT. Amino acid sequence: CASSLSQGNSPLHF.

V is TRBV27 and J is TRBJ2-7, with 8 positions matching TRBD2. The CDR3 runs to 14 residues. V gave up 6 bases and J gave up 6 bases; unmatched junction bases: 10. Per germline, CDR1 MNHEY and CDR2 SMNVEV (reference sequence). The CDR3 coding sequence is TGTGCCAGCAGAAGAGCGGGAGAGGGGACCGAGCAGTACTTC. It encodes CASRRAGEGTEQYF.

This chain uses TRBV6-5 with TRBJ2-1; possible D gene TRBD1, 6 bases. The V gene lost 1 base and the J gene lost 0 bases, with 7 bases spanning the gap. The CDR3 sequence is 15 residues long. Germline V gene sequence: CDR1 MNHEY, CDR2 SVGAGI. CDR3 sequence reads: CASSYLGGSYNEQFF. CDR3 in DNA: TGTGCCAGCAGTTACTTAGGGGGCTCCTACAATGAGCAGTTCTTC.

This rearrangement joins TRBV9 to TRBJ1-2, with 8 bases matching TRBD1. The ends lost 4 bases at V and 8 bases at J; junction bases unmatched: 7. CDR3 length: 13 residues. CDR1 is SGDLS, CDR2 YYNGEE, per germline. The CDR3 spells CASSPRTGIGYTF. The CDR3 nucleotides are TGTGCCAGCAGCCCTCGGACAGGGATCGGCTACACCTTC.

This clone was seen once. CDR3: CASSLGLAGPYNEQFF. CDR3 DNA sequence: TGTGCCAGCAGCTTGGGACTAGCGGGACCCTACAATGAGCAGTTCTTC. The V and J genes are TRBV11-3 and TRBJ2-1; 13 bases fit TRBD2. This CDR3 is 16 amino acids long. The V segment lost 3 bases and the J segment 2 bases; nucleotides outside the gene matches: 1. CDR1 is SGHNT, CDR2 YENEEA, per germline.

This clone was seen a few times. CDR3 region: CASSNRQGREQYF. The CDR3 DNA follows: TGTGCCAGCAGCAACCGACAGGGTCGCGAGCAGTACTTC. The gene calls are TRBV13 and TRBJ2-7, with TRBD1 identical over 7 bases. Germline V lookup: CDR1 PRHDT, CDR2 FYEKMQ (reference sequence). The junction had 7 bases not matched to a gene; V was cut back by 5 bases and J by 6 bases. This CDR3 is 13 amino acids long.

V and J are TRBV10-1 and TRBJ1-1; 8 bases match TRBD1. The V segment lost 0 bases and the J segment 6 bases; nucleotides outside the gene matches: 6. Germline V gene lookup returns CDR1 WNHNN and CDR2 SYGVQD (reference sequence). CDR3 length: 15 residues. The CDR3 DNA reads TGCGCCAGCAGTGAGTCTCTTTTGACAGGGGCTGAAGCTTTCTTT. Protein: CASSESLLTGAEAFF.

The chain recombines TRBV5-4 with TRBJ2-3; D is perhaps TRBD1 (5 bases). The CDR3 sequence is 16 residues long. From germline, CDR1 is SGHNT and CDR2 YYREEE (reference sequence). V was clipped by 2 bases and J by 4 bases, with 17 bases between them. CDR3 DNA: TGTGCCAGCAGCTTCCGACTCTATGGGGCAGCAGATACGCAGTATTTT. This gives the protein CASSFRLYGAADTQYF.

The J gene is TRBJ2-3, the V gene TRBV24-1, with 10 bases matching TRBD1. Germline CDR1 is KGHDR and CDR2 is SFDVKD. The CDR3 is made up of 14 amino acids. Unmatched junction bases numbered 9, after V lost 9 bases and J lost 7 bases. CDR3 DNA: TGTGCCACCCAAGACAGGGGGCTTGTATATACGCAGTATTTT. As protein: CATQDRGLVYTQYF.

The chain employs TRBV13 and TRBJ2-3; TRBD2 agrees at 11 bases. The trim removed 5 bases at V and 3 bases at J, leaving 10 bases unmatched. CDR3 length equals 17 residues. Germline assignment: CDR1 PRHDT and CDR2 FYEKMQ (reference sequence). CDR3 sequence (DNA): TGTGCCAGCAGCCGTAATAGCGGGAGGGCCAGAACAGATACGCAGTATTTT. This translates into CASSRNSGRARTDTQYF. The whole variable domain, filled in from reference TRBV13 and TRBJ2-3, reads AAGVIQSPRHLIKEKRETATLKCYPIPRHDTVYWYQQGPGQDPQFLISFYEKMQSDKGSIPDRFSAQQFSDYHSELNMSSLELGDSALYFCASSRNSGRARTDTQYFGPGTRLTVL.

The chain combines TRBV29-1 with TRBJ2-5, with TRBD2 as a possible D gene (7 bases). CDR1 is SQVTM and CDR2 is ANQGSEA in the germline V gene. There are 13 residues in the CDR3. The V and J ends lost 6 bases and 7 bases respectively, with 18 bases between them. The DNA of the CDR3 is TGCAGCGTGAGGGCCGGGGGGCGGTGGACCCAGTACTTC. Translating it yields CSVRAGGRWTQYF.

This sequence joins TRBV4-2 and TRBJ2-1, with 7 bases identical to TRBD2. The germline V gene encodes CDR1 LGHNA and CDR2 YNFKEQ. This CDR3 is 13 amino acids long. After removal of 0 bases from V and 9 bases from J, the junction contained 2 bases not matched to a gene. The CDR3 is CASSQDPSGEQFF. For the CDR3, the DNA is TGTGCCAGCAGCCAAGACCCTAGCGGTGAGCAGTTCTTC.

The CDR3 coding sequence is TGTGCCAGCAGCAAAGGATCCCGCACCGGGTTCCTGAACACTGAAGCTTTCTTT. Its translation: CASSKGSRTGFLNTEAFF. J is TRBJ1-1 and V is TRBV21-1. TRBV21-1 is given as a pseudogene. The CDR3 extends over 18 amino acids.

The table lists this clone with a few counts. The chain is built from TRBV5-4 and TRBJ2-5, with 8 bases aligning to TRBD2. Trimming removed 4 bases from V and 4 bases from J; junction bases left unmatched: 6. This CDR3 has 14 residues. Germline-derived CDR1 and CDR2 are SGHNT and YYREEE (reference sequence). The CDR3 bases are TGTGCCAGCAGCCAACGGGAGGGCCGAGAGACCCAGTACTTC. Amino acid sequence: CASSQREGRETQYF.

The J gene is TRBJ2-1, the V gene TRBV6-6, with a possible D match to TRBD2 (7 bases). The V gene lost 5 bases and the J gene lost 8 bases, with 16 bases spanning the gap. The CDR3 length is 14 residues. Germline loops: CDR1 MNHNY, CDR2 SVGAGI (reference sequence). The CDR3 reads CASSTGRDSHEQFF. In nucleotides, the CDR3 is TGTGCCAGCAGTACAGGGAGGGACTCCCATGAGCAGTTCTTC.

In this sample, this clone turned up a few times. This chain joins TRBV28 and TRBJ2-7; 10 nucleotides agree with TRBD1. The CDR3 spans 15 residues. The V gene's germline CDR1 is MDHEN and CDR2 SYDVKM. With V trimmed by 6 bases and J by 6 bases, 11 bases remained unmatched. The CDR3 coding sequence is TGTGCCAGCAGCCGCACCCCTGGGACAGGGGTCGAGCAGTACTTC. Translating it yields CASSRTPGTGVEQYF.

The DNA for the CDR3 is TGTGCCAGCAGTTCAGGTTCAACTAATGAAAAACTGTTTTTT. Its translation is CASSSGSTNEKLFF. This rearrangement joins TRBV28 to TRBJ1-4; D unclear. The CDR3 runs 14 residues. The germline CDR1 and CDR2 sequences are MDHEN and SYDVKM. Trimming took off 4 bases at V and 0 bases at J, with 6 bases between the two ends.

As for this clone: One end of the junction does not line up with germline, which may come from a read error. J is TRBJ2-5 and V is TRBV5-1, with D unclear. Germline values: CDR1 SGHRS, CDR2 YFSETQ. The length of the CDR3 is 14 residues. The CDR3, as DNA: TGCGCCAGCAGTTTGGACCAAATGAGTGAGACCCAGTACTTC. Its translation: CASSLDQMSETQYF.

This clone was seen more than once but under ten times. Within the sample, other DNA sequences also encode this same CDR3. The CDR3 DNA reads TGTGCCAGCAGCCTCGGACAGAGGACTGAAGCTTTCTTT. Translated, it gives CASSLGQRTEAFF. This chain links TRBV28 with TRBJ1-1; maybe TRBD1 (6 bases). V lost 6 bases to trimming and J lost 5 bases, with 13 bases between them. Germline V gene data show CDR1 as MDHEN and CDR2 as SYDVKM. CDR3 size: 13 residues.

V is TRBV10-2 and J is TRBJ1-2, with 7 bases lining up with TRBD1. The CDR3 loop spans 11 amino acids. The J segment lost 8 bases and the V segment lost 10 bases, leaving 7 bases of the junction unmatched. The V gene's germline CDR1 is WSHSY and CDR2 SAAADI. CDR3 amino acids: CATVTGNGYTF. In DNA, the CDR3 is TGCGCCACCGTGACAGGGAACGGCTACACCTTC.

This chain uses TRBV11-2 with TRBJ2-3; D not resolved. V shed 5 bases and J shed 0 bases, with 15 bases lying between them. Germline assignment: CDR1 SGHAT and CDR2 FQNNGV. This CDR3 is 16 amino acids long. CDR3 in amino acids: CASSLRRRPSTDTQYF. CDR3 coding DNA: TGTGCCAGCAGCCTTCGACGGAGACCTAGCACAGATACGCAGTATTTT.

The chain is built from TRBV21-1 and TRBJ1-6; the DNA was not compared with TRBD1, the D call given in the table. TRBV21-1 is classified as a pseudogene. This CDR3 contains 18 residues. In DNA form, the CDR3 reads TGTGCCAGCAGCAAACCCCAGACAGGGATCTCCTATAATTCACCCCTCCACTTT. Translating gives CASSKPQTGISYNSPLHF.

The table lists this clone with a count of one. J is TRBJ2-3 and V is TRBV2; D gene ambiguous. This CDR3 is 14 amino acids long. Germline values: CDR1 SNHLY, CDR2 FYNNEI. The V gene lost 2 bases and the J gene lost 4 bases, with 10 bases spanning the gap. The CDR3 bases are TGTGCCAGCAGTGAATACAGTACAGCAGATACGCAGTATTTT. Translation gives CASSEYSTADTQYF. Filled out from reference TRBV2 and TRBJ2-3, the complete variable domain reads EPEVTQTPSHQVTQMGQEVILRCVPISNHLYFYWYRQILGQKVEFLVSFYNNEISEKSEIFDDQFSVERPDGSNFTLKIRSTKLEDSAMYFCASSEYSTADTQYFGPGTRLTVL.

This clone was observed once. The chain employs TRBV28 and TRBJ2-7; TRBD2 might be the D (5 bases). Germline V CDR1 and CDR2: MDHEN, SYDVKM. The CDR3 has 13 amino acids. V dropped 8 bases and J dropped 4 bases, with 15 bases sitting between them. In nucleotides, the CDR3 is TGTGCCAGCGGGTCTAGAGGGATGTACGAGCAGTACTTC. The encoded protein is CASGSRGMYEQYF.

V gene TRBV7-2 combines with J gene TRBJ2-7; 7 positions match TRBD2. The CDR3 length is 14 residues. The germline V gene encodes CDR1 SGHTA and CDR2 FQGNSA. After removal of 5 bases from V and 6 bases from J, the junction contained 10 bases not matched to a gene. The CDR3: CASSPHSTSPEQYF. CDR3 in DNA: TGTGCCAGCAGCCCACACTCGACTAGCCCCGAGCAGTACTTC. Supplemented by reference TRBV7-2 and TRBJ2-7, the full variable domain reads GAGVSQSPSNKVTEKGKDVELRCDPISGHTALYWYRQSLGQGLEFLIYFQGNSAPDKSGLPSDRFSAERTGGSVSTLTIQRTQQEDSAVYLCASSPHSTSPEQYFGPGTRLTVT.

J is TRBJ1-5 and V is TRBV6-5; D may be TRBD1 (5 bases). CDR3 length: 15 amino acids. V dropped 6 bases and J dropped 2 bases, with 14 bases sitting between them. The germline V gene has CDR1 MNHEY and CDR2 SVGAGI. The CDR3 here is CASRLQASGNQPQHF. CDR3 nucleotides: TGTGCCAGCAGACTACAGGCATCGGGCAATCAGCCCCAGCATTTT.